Shown below are 20 T cell receptor beta chains from a single sample sequenced in a study of control samples from healthy donors and cancer patients. The data were produced by immunoSEQ multiplex PCR, yet TCRdb's version contains in-frame clones alone and is incomplete. The sample includes 110,000 to 150,000 clones, roughly nine tenths of them seen just once. Sequenced input: blood. These TCRs come from a man younger than 35 in good health.

The rearrangement uses TRBV5-1 and TRBJ2-7, with 12 bases matching TRBD2. Germline lookup yields CDR1 SGHRS and CDR2 YFSETQ. V lost 2 bases and J lost 6; bases outside the gene matches: 9. There are 16 residues in the CDR3. In DNA form, the CDR3 reads TGCGCCAGCAGCTTCACCCTAGCGGGGGGGCAACGCGAGCAGTACTTC. Translation gives CASSFTLAGGQREQYF.

V usage is TRBV4-3 and J usage is TRBJ2-1; 7 bases are a match to TRBD2. The germline CDR1 and CDR2 sequences are LGHNA and YSLEER. The CDR3 length is 13 residues. V gave up 3 bases and J gave up 9 bases; unmatched junction bases: 5. CDR3 sequence: CASSHSPGGEQFF. CDR3 DNA: TGCGCCAGCAGCCACTCGCCGGGGGGTGAGCAGTTCTTC.

The genes are TRBV5-6 and TRBJ2-1, with 8 positions matching TRBD1. With 4 bases clipped from V and 1 base from J, the junction kept 10 bases outside the gene matches. The CDR3 runs 17 residues. Germline V gene lookup returns CDR1 SGHDT and CDR2 YYEEEE. This chain's CDR3 is CASSLWTGPISYNEQFF. Here the CDR3 DNA reads TGTGCCAGCAGCCTCTGGACAGGGCCGATATCCTACAATGAGCAGTTCTTC.

The CDR3 protein is CASGTGILNQPQHF. CDR3 DNA sequence: TGTGCTAGTGGTACAGGGATTTTGAATCAGCCCCAGCATTTT. The chain recombines TRBV12-5 with TRBJ1-5; D perhaps matches TRBD1 (6 bases). There are 14 residues in the CDR3. Germline lookup yields CDR1 LGHNT and CDR2 FRNRAP. V shed 5 bases and J shed 4 bases, with 12 bases lying between them.

The sample holds a few counts of this clone. The V and J genes are TRBV6-6 and TRBJ1-2, with 9 bases matching TRBD1. The CDR3 runs 15 residues. V was clipped by 4 bases and J by 9 bases; unmatched bases: 12. Germline V gene lookup returns CDR1 MNHNY and CDR2 SVGAGI (reference sequence). The CDR3 region has the DNA TGTGCCAGCAGTTGGACCAAACAGGGGGCAGGTAGCTACACCTTC. The encoded protein is CASSWTKQGAGSYTF.

J is TRBJ2-1 and V is TRBV6-5; 7 positions agree with TRBD2. Germline CDR1 MNHEY, CDR2 SVGAGI. The V and J ends lost 0 bases and 2 bases, in that order; junction bases with no gene match: 4. The length of the CDR3 is 16 residues. The CDR3 DNA follows: TGTGCCAGCAGTTACTCGAACCGGGGGGCCTACAATGAGCAGTTCTTC. Translated, it gives CASSYSNRGAYNEQFF.

This chain links TRBV7-6 with TRBJ2-5; D gene unclear. Germline lookup yields CDR1 SGHVS and CDR2 FNYEAQ. CDR3 length: 17 amino acids. Trimming took off 1 base at V and 9 bases at J, with 24 bases between the two ends. CDR3 DNA sequence: TGTGCCAGCAGCTTAGGGGCGCCGGGCCTCGTCCCCAAGGCCCAGTACTTC. This sequence encodes CASSLGAPGLVPKAQYF.

This chain uses TRBV11-2 with TRBJ1-4; the D gene is possibly TRBD1 (5 bases). The CDR3 covers 16 residues. Trimming left V 0 bases short and J 8 bases short, with 16 bases between. Looked up from germline, CDR1 is SGHAT and CDR2 is FQNNGV. The CDR3 region is CASSLDVWGGFEKLFF. The DNA for the CDR3 is TGTGCCAGCAGCTTAGATGTTTGGGGGGGATTCGAAAAACTGTTTTTT.

Comments on this clone: The junction and the germline gene differ at one end; a read error may be behind it. The rearrangement joins TRBV5-1 to TRBJ2-5; 9 bases fit TRBD2. Germline CDR1 is SGHRS and CDR2 is YFSETQ. This CDR3 contains 13 residues. CDR3 DNA: TGCGCCAGCAGCTTTGACAGCGGGGGGCGAGAGCACTTC. It specifies CASSFDSGGREHF.

In its sample, this clone was seen a few times. V is TRBV7-8 and J is TRBJ2-5, with D possibly being TRBD2 (5 bases). The ends were cut back, 1 base at V and 3 bases at J, with 9 bases in the middle. The CDR3 has 14 residues. Germline CDR1 and CDR2: SGHVS and FQNEAQ. In nucleotides, the CDR3 is TGTGCCAGCAGCTTAGGTGGGCGGGAAGAGACCCAGTACTTC. It translates to CASSLGGREETQYF.

The J gene is TRBJ1-2, the V gene TRBV3-1 (or the pseudogene TRBV3-2); unclear D gene. This CDR3 comprises 13 residues. From germline, CDR1 is LGHDT and CDR2 YNNKEL (reference sequence). V was cut by 1 base and J by 4 bases, with 7 bases left in between. The CDR3 is CASSQAPTYGYTF. Here the CDR3 DNA reads TGTGCCAGCAGCCAAGCCCCAACCTATGGCTACACCTTC.

This clone appeared a single time. The J gene is TRBJ1-6, the V gene TRBV19; 9 positions match TRBD1. The CDR3 loop spans 14 amino acids. The germline gives CDR1 LNHDA, CDR2 SQIVND (reference sequence). After removal of 10 bases from V and 10 bases from J, the junction contained 11 bases not matched to a gene. The CDR3 DNA reads as TGTGCCACCGCGCCGGGACAGGGATTCTCACCCCTCCACTTT. Translation: CATAPGQGFSPLHF.

The count of this clone is one. V usage is TRBV6-5 and J usage is TRBJ1-2; D may be TRBD1 (6 bases). The germline V and J ends were trimmed by 0 bases and 10 bases, with 18 bases remaining between them. Germline loops: CDR1 MNHEY, CDR2 SVGAGI. The CDR3 has 15 amino acids. CDR3 nucleotides: TGTGCCAGCAGTTACTCGAAGGGTGCCAGGGGATCCTACACCTTC. Its protein product is CASSYSKGARGSYTF.

The genes are TRBV18 and TRBJ1-2; D unresolved. Trimming cost V 6 bases and J 5 bases, with 13 bases left between them. The CDR3 runs to 13 residues. Germline V gives CDR1 KGHSH, CDR2 LQKENI. CDR3 region: CASSPGADYGYTF. The CDR3 DNA reads as TGTGCCAGCTCCCCGGGAGCGGATTATGGCTACACCTTC.

The chain is built from TRBV11-2 and TRBJ2-5; 7 positions match TRBD1. Trimming cost V 1 base and J 3 bases; bases outside gene matches: 2. CDR1 SGHAT and CDR2 FQNNGV come from the germline V gene. The CDR3 sequence is 14 residues long. In DNA, the CDR3 is TGTGCCAGCAGCTTAGTAACAGGGGAAGAGACCCAGTACTTC. Translating it yields CASSLVTGEETQYF.

This chain joins TRBV5-1 and TRBJ2-7; 12 positions agree with TRBD2. V shed 0 bases and J 6 bases; nucleotides not matched to a gene: 7. This CDR3 spans 16 amino acids. The germline gives CDR1 SGHRS, CDR2 YFSETQ. The DNA of the CDR3 is TGCGCCAGCAGCTTGGGAGCTAGCGGGGGGGCCTTCGAGCAGTACTTC. As protein: CASSLGASGGAFEQYF.

V and J are TRBV5-6 and TRBJ1-4, with a weak D call TRBD1 (5 bases). CDR1 and CDR2 from the germline V gene are SGHDT and YYEEEE. Trimming removed 6 bases at V and 7 bases at J, with 13 bases between. This CDR3 spans 13 amino acids. The CDR3 protein is CASTIVQGEKLFF. In DNA, the CDR3 is TGTGCCAGCACCATTGTTCAGGGTGAAAAACTGTTTTTT.

The V gene is TRBV7-9, the J gene TRBJ1-1; perhaps TRBD1 as D (5 bases). V shed 5 bases and J shed 9 bases, with 19 bases lying between them. Germline CDR1 and CDR2: SEHNR and FQNEAQ (reference sequence). The CDR3 loop spans 14 amino acids. CDR3 DNA sequence: TGTGCCAGCAGCCTACCGGGGCAGGGACTTAAAGCTTTCTTT. Its translation: CASSLPGQGLKAFF.

The rearrangement links TRBV3-1 (or the pseudogene TRBV3-2) to TRBJ2-3, with 7 positions matching TRBD2. The germline CDR1 and CDR2 sequences are LGHDT and YNNKEL (reference sequence). V trimming: 0 bases; J trimming: 4 bases; junction bases outside the gene matches: 7. The CDR3 is 16 amino acids. The CDR3 bases are TGTGCCAGCAGCCAAGATCTCGGGGGGAGCGCAGATACGCAGTATTTT. It is translated as CASSQDLGGSADTQYF.

As concerns this clone: Other DNA sequences in the same sample also yield this CDR3. CDR3 nucleotide sequence: TGTGCCAGCAGCTTGGGGCAGGGGGCCTACGAGCAGTACTTC. It encodes CASSLGQGAYEQYF. V usage is TRBV5-6 and J usage is TRBJ2-7; 7 bases align to TRBD1. In germline, CDR1 is SGHDT, CDR2 YYEEEE. The length of the CDR3 is 14 residues. The junction had 2 bases not matched to a gene; V was cut back by 0 bases and J by 2 bases. The variable domain in full, completed from reference TRBV5-6 and TRBJ2-7, reads DAGVTQSPTHLIKTRGQQVTLRCSPKSGHDTVSWYQQALGQGPQFIFQYYEEEERQRGNFPDRFSGHQFPNYSSELNVNALLLGDSALYLCASSLGQGAYEQYFGPGTRLTVT.